The 10 T cell receptor beta chains listed next were all sequenced from one sample in a study of blood T cells in healthy people across ages. Sample-barcoded 5' priming and a J-beta primer mix drove a second PCR of 7 to 11 cycles. A single record per CDR3 protein comes from TCRdb applying MiXCR to the 5' RACE reads. In the table there are some 700,000 distinct CDR3 sequences, approximately 22% of which are singletons. The source material was blood. These receptors were taken from a man aged 70-80 years in good health.

The V gene is TRBV20-1, the J gene TRBJ2-3; TRBD2 matches at 14 bases. This CDR3 has 18 amino acids. The trim removed 6 bases at V and 0 bases at J, leaving 11 bases unmatched. Germline-derived CDR1 and CDR2 are DFQATT and SNEGSKA (reference sequence). In DNA, the CDR3 is TGCAGTGCCACGGGACTAGCGGGAGAGGCAGTAAGCACAGATACGCAGTATTTT. This gives the protein CSATGLAGEAVSTDTQYF.

The genes are TRBV11-2 and TRBJ2-5; 7 nucleotides agree with TRBD1. The DNA end favors TRBJ2-7, so the J call may be wrong. Germline V gene sequence: CDR1 SGHAT, CDR2 FQNNGV. The CDR3 loop spans 12 amino acids. The CDR3: CASSQGAYEQYV. The CDR3 nucleotides are TGTGCCAGCAGCCAGGGGGCCTACGAGCAGTACGTC.

This chain uses TRBV11-2 with TRBJ2-4; D gene ambiguous. CDR1 is SGHAT and CDR2 is FQNNGV in the germline V gene. CDR3 length: 14 residues. Between the trimmed V and J ends, which lost 5 bases and 8 bases, there was a span of 16 bases. The CDR3 sequence is CASSDWGTEDIQYF. CDR3 DNA sequence: TGTGCCAGCAGCGATTGGGGAACAGAAGACATTCAGTACTTC.

This clonotype was counted a few times. The J gene is TRBJ1-1, the V gene TRBV10-3; possibly TRBD1 for D (6 bases). CDR3 size: 13 residues. V was clipped by 8 bases and J by 7 bases, with 17 bases between them. Germline lookup yields CDR1 ENHRY and CDR2 SYGVKD. The CDR3 DNA follows: TGTGCCATCGCCCTCCAGGGGCGGGGTGAAGCTTTCTTT. Encoded protein: CAIALQGRGEAFF.

This clonotype has a count of ten or more. J is TRBJ2-3 and V is TRBV29-1, with TRBD2 identical over 11 bases. CDR1 and CDR2 (germline): SQVTM, ANQGSEA. Germline trimming cut 4 bases from V and 3 bases from J; bases unmatched to any gene: 3. The CDR3 runs to 14 residues. CDR3 amino acids: CSVVTSGGTDTQYF. The DNA for the CDR3 is TGCAGCGTTGTCACTAGCGGGGGAACAGATACGCAGTATTTT.

At least ten counts were recorded for this clonotype. V and J are TRBV12-3 or TRBV12-4 and TRBJ2-7; D may be TRBD1 or TRBD2 (5 bases each). CDR3 length equals 15 residues. The germline V and J ends were trimmed by 7 bases and 4 bases, with 20 bases remaining between them. This CDR3 reads CASTKLPGPGYEQYF. Here the CDR3 DNA reads TGTGCCAGCACCAAACTACCGGGACCCGGTTACGAGCAGTACTTC.

This clonotype was seen a few times. This chain connects TRBV29-1 to TRBJ2-1; a possible D gene is TRBD1 (5 bases). The end of the DNA is better explained by TRBJ2-7, so the J call may be wrong. The germline gives CDR1 SQVTM, CDR2 ANQGSEA. This CDR3 contains 12 residues. Here the CDR3 DNA reads TGCAGCGTTCGGCAGGGCGACAACGAGCAGTACTTC. Translated: CSVRQGDNEQYF.

The J gene is TRBJ2-1, the V gene TRBV12-3 or TRBV12-4; the D is unclear. CDR3 length equals 14 residues. V was cut by 4 bases and J by 6 bases, with 13 bases left in between. DNA for the CDR3: TGTGCCAGCAGTTCTGGGTCACGGGTCAATGAGCAGTTCTTC. Translation gives CASSSGSRVNEQFF.

This clonotype was counted only a few times. The rearrangement joins TRBV6-1 to TRBJ1-1; D is undetermined. V lost 1 base and J lost 2, with 11 bases in between. This CDR3 region has 15 residues. Looked up from germline, CDR1 is MNHNS and CDR2 is SASEGT. The CDR3 is CASSEGNGINTEAFF. The CDR3 nucleotides read TGTGCCAGCAGTGAAGGGAACGGGATAAACACTGAAGCTTTCTTT.

In its sample, this clonotype was seen a few times. This rearrangement joins TRBV11-2 to TRBJ2-1, with 10 bases aligning to TRBD2. Trimming removed 9 bases from V and 6 bases from J; junction bases left unmatched: 8. Germline lookup yields CDR1 SGHAT and CDR2 FQNNGV. The CDR3 covers 14 residues. CDR3 loop: CASLPSGSFNEQFF. The DNA for the CDR3 is TGTGCCAGTCTGCCTAGCGGGAGCTTCAATGAGCAGTTCTTC.